The clone carrying this T cell receptor beta chain was observed many times. Its cognate antigen is unknown. Purified naive CD4+ T cells were depleted of CD25+ Tregs. General study points: Whole repertoires were not studied in the larger cohort, only one V-J beta rearrangement. Greatest tumor Treg TCR overlap was with tumor naive CD4+ cells.

Semi-nested PCR with Nested Universal Primer A followed constant-region reverse priming of full-length variable regions. TCRdb re-called the 5' RACE reads through MiXCR, storing one row per CDR3 protein. The sample holds roughly 52,000 distinct CDR3 sequences; roughly 17% are singletons and the top ten take 2% to 2.5%. Trimming stripped 2 bases from V and 2 bases from J, with 12 bases between. CDR1 is SGHTA and CDR2 is FQGNSA in the germline V gene. There are 16 residues in the CDR3. The sequence came from a female donor with breast cancer. The rearrangement uses TRBV7-2 and TRBJ2-2, with D possibly matching TRBD2 (6 bases). Sequenced sample: naive CD4+ T cells sorted from blood. Subset here: naive CD4+ T cells, CD4+CD45RA+CD25-. This CDR3 reads CASSLSGQGNTGELFF. DNA of the CDR3: TGTGCCAGCAGCTTAAGCGGGCAGGGAAACACCGGGGAGCTGTTTTTT.